The sample holds many counts of the clone carrying this TCR beta chain. Its antigen is unknown. V was pared by 1 base and J by 3 bases, with 9 bases of the junction left unmatched. In germline, CDR1 is MGHRA, CDR2 YSYEKL. The CDR3 sequence is 16 residues long. The sample originates from a study of T cells in Graves' hyperthyroidism and ophthalmopathy. Overall study context: The authors collected peripheral blood at initial diagnosis, before any treatment. Study-level findings and limits: By a 13 V-J model, ophthalmopathy was set apart from stable hyperthyroidism.

The investigators amplified TCR beta CDR3 regions from RNA transcripts. First-round RT-PCR with HTBI primers amplified the TCR CDR3 region. One entry per CDR3 protein, called by TCRdb with MiXCR from the multiplex PCR reads. The sample records 50,000 to 55,000 distinct CDR3 sequences, roughly 50% being singletons. Fresh peripheral blood, roughly 9.8 ml of it, supplied the PBMCs. The clonotype was recovered from a woman aged 45-65 years with Graves' ophthalmopathy. This rearrangement joins TRBV4-1 to TRBJ2-7; the match to TRBD1 covers 7 bases. Sequenced material: blood. The CDR3 loop reads CASSQAGPTGDYEQYF. The CDR3 DNA follows: TGCGCCAGCAGCCAAGCTGGGCCTACAGGGGACTACGAGCAGTACTTC.